A single sample gave rise to the 27 T cell receptor beta chains below, sequenced in a study of blood T cell repertoires in COVID-19. Measured with immunoSEQ multiplex PCR; TCRdb has only the in-frame clones, and not every one. The data contain about 300,000 clones, about four fifths of them seen just once; the ten biggest clones take up approximately 1.5%. The sequencing sample was made of peripheral blood. Receptor source: a human donor with COVID-19, enrolled during active disease. The donor label of this sample is uncertain.

The chain is built from TRBV5-4 and TRBJ2-7, with TRBD2 as a possible D gene (6 bases). Germline lookup yields CDR1 SGHNT and CDR2 YYREEE (reference sequence). The length of the CDR3 is 14 residues. V dropped 5 bases and J dropped 7 bases, with 19 bases sitting between them. This CDR3 is CASSLGTHGGEQYF. The CDR3 DNA follows: TGTGCCAGCAGTTTAGGGACCCACGGGGGAGAGCAGTACTTC.

The chain joins TRBV4-1 to TRBJ2-6; possible D gene TRBD1, 6 bases. The CDR3 contains 17 residues. Germline loops: CDR1 MGHRA, CDR2 YSYEKL. The V end was cut by 0 bases, the J end by 3 bases, with 12 bases between. The CDR3, as DNA: TGCGCCAGCAGCCAAGATCCAGGGGACGGTGGGGCCAACGTCCTGACTTTC. Protein: CASSQDPGDGGANVLTF.

The chain employs TRBV5-1 and TRBJ2-7, with TRBD1 matching over 7 bases. V was clipped by 8 bases and J by 6 bases; unmatched bases: 8. The germline V gene encodes CDR1 SGHRS and CDR2 YFSETQ. CDR3 length: 12 amino acids. DNA of the CDR3: TGCGCCAGTTATGACAGGGCGGGCGAGCAGTACTTC. Translation gives CASYDRAGEQYF.

V and J are TRBV10-3 and TRBJ2-5; TRBD2 might be the D (6 bases). The CDR3 extends over 14 amino acids. Trimming took 4 bases from V and 4 from J, leaving 13 bases between them. Germline CDR1 reads ENHRY; CDR2 reads SYGVKD. The CDR3 loop is CAISAAGRGETQYF. The CDR3 DNA reads TGTGCCATCAGTGCGGCGGGACGGGGAGAGACCCAGTACTTC.

V and J are TRBV15 and TRBJ2-1; TRBD2 matches 7 bases. V shed 0 bases and J 8 bases; nucleotides not matched to a gene: 19. The CDR3 is made up of 19 amino acids. Germline loops: CDR1 LNHNV, CDR2 YYDKDF (reference sequence). The CDR3 is CATSRDFGGSSGLSDEQFF. CDR3 coding DNA: TGTGCCACCAGCAGAGATTTCGGTGGTAGTAGCGGGTTGAGCGATGAGCAGTTCTTC.

The chain links TRBV5-1 to TRBJ1-4; 7 bases are shared with TRBD1. This CDR3 comprises 16 residues. In germline, CDR1 is SGHRS, CDR2 YFSETQ. After removal of 4 bases from V and 5 bases from J, the junction contained 11 bases not matched to a gene. This CDR3 is CASSLVGGQVNEKLFF. CDR3 bases: TGCGCCAGCAGCCTGGTGGGAGGACAGGTGAATGAAAAACTGTTTTTT. Full variable domain (rest looked up from reference TRBV5-1 and TRBJ1-4): KAGVTQTPRYLIKTRGQQVTLSCSPISGHRSVSWYQQTPGQGLQFLFEYFSETQRNKGNFPGRFSGRQFSNSRSEMNVSTLELGDSALYLCASSLVGGQVNEKLFFGSGTQLSVL.

The V and J genes are TRBV7-9 and TRBJ2-4; a weak D match, TRBD1 (5 bases). The length of the CDR3 is 12 residues. CDR1 and CDR2 from the germline V gene are SEHNR and FQNEAQ (reference sequence). Trimming shortened V by 4 bases and J by 6 bases, and 7 bases separated the two germline ends. The CDR3 DNA reads as TGTGCCAGCAGCTCCGACAGAAACATTCAGTACTTC. Protein product: CASSSDRNIQYF.

The J gene is TRBJ2-7, the V gene TRBV9, with D perhaps TRBD2 (6 bases). The CDR3 extends over 16 amino acids. Trimming stripped 2 bases from V and 3 bases from J, with 18 bases between. CDR1 SGDLS and CDR2 YYNGEE come from the germline V gene. DNA for the CDR3: TGTGCCAGCAGCGTTAGCCACGGGACTGATCTCTACGAGCAGTACTTC. Translation gives CASSVSHGTDLYEQYF.

The table lists this clone with a few counts. This chain uses TRBV2 with TRBJ1-1; D perhaps matches TRBD1 (5 bases). The germline V gene encodes CDR1 SNHLY and CDR2 FYNNEI. The CDR3 totals 17 residues. V was clipped by 3 bases and J by 1 base, with 18 bases between them. CDR3 sequence reads: CASSDGAGAPGNTEAFF. In nucleotides, the CDR3 is TGTGCCAGCAGTGATGGGGCAGGTGCGCCCGGGAACACTGAAGCTTTCTTT.

The chain links TRBV19 to TRBJ2-3, with TRBD2 matching 10 bases. The V and J ends lost 7 bases and 2 bases, in that order; junction bases with no gene match: 6. This CDR3 is built from 15 residues. Germline V gene lookup returns CDR1 LNHDA and CDR2 SQIVND (reference sequence). The CDR3 bases are TGTGCCAGTACGACGGGACTAGCGCACACAGATACGCAGTATTTT. Translation: CASTTGLAHTDTQYF.

This clone has only a few counts. The J gene is TRBJ1-6, the V gene TRBV6-2 or TRBV6-3, with a tentative D call TRBD1 (6 bases). The CDR3 has 14 amino acids. The V gene lost 4 bases and the J gene lost 8 bases, with 12 bases spanning the gap. Germline values: CDR1 MNHEY, CDR2 SVGEGT. CDR3 nucleotides: TGTGCCAGCAGTTCAAGGACAGAATATTCACCCCTCCACTTT. Translation: CASSSRTEYSPLHF.

The chain combines TRBV7-8 with TRBJ2-1; 11 bases are a match to TRBD2. CDR1 and CDR2 (germline): SGHVS, FQNEAQ. The V and J ends lost 5 bases and 8 bases, in that order; junction bases with no gene match: 8. The CDR3 has 15 residues. The CDR3 here is CASSVSGRAVDEQFF. CDR3 nucleotides: TGTGCCAGCAGCGTTAGCGGGAGGGCCGTTGATGAGCAGTTCTTC.

The V gene is TRBV7-3, the J gene TRBJ2-1; 13 positions match TRBD2. The CDR3 covers 15 residues. J lost 5 bases, V lost 5 bases, and 3 bases had no gene match. Germline-derived CDR1 and CDR2 are SGHTA and FQGTGA. CDR3 residues: CASSELAGGNNEQFF. CDR3 DNA sequence: TGTGCCAGCAGCGAACTAGCGGGAGGGAACAATGAGCAGTTCTTC.

This clone occurred a few times. CDR3 sequence reads: CASSLIGTGGWYEQYF. The CDR3 DNA sequence: TGTGCCAGCTCACTAATAGGGACAGGGGGCTGGTACGAGCAGTACTTC. This chain connects TRBV18 to TRBJ2-7, with 12 bases matching TRBD1. The CDR3 sequence is 16 residues long. Germline lookup yields CDR1 KGHSH and CDR2 LQKENI. V lost 4 bases and J lost 4; bases outside the gene matches: 8. The whole variable domain, filled in from reference TRBV18 and TRBJ2-7, reads NAGVMQNPRHLVRRRGQEARLRCSPMKGHSHVYWYRQLPEEGLKFMVYLQKENIIDESGMPKERFSAEFPKEGPSILRIQQVVRGDSAAYFCASSLIGTGGWYEQYFGPGTRLTVT.

CDR3 region: CASSSGQGLRNEQFF. CDR3 DNA: TGTGCCAGCAGCTCGGGACAGGGTCTCCGCAATGAGCAGTTCTTC. This chain links TRBV7-3 with TRBJ2-1, with 9 bases lining up with TRBD1. Trimming cost V 4 bases and J 6 bases; bases outside gene matches: 7. This CDR3 is built from 15 residues. Germline-derived CDR1 and CDR2 are SGHTA and FQGTGA.

The V and J genes are TRBV5-6 and TRBJ1-2; TRBD1 matches 7 bases. Germline loops: CDR1 SGHDT, CDR2 YYEEEE. The junction had 8 bases not matched to a gene; V was cut back by 4 bases and J by 5 bases. CDR3 length: 14 residues. CDR3 nucleotide sequence: TGTGCCAGCAGCCGAGAGACAGGGATTTATGGCTACACCTTC. Amino acid sequence: CASSRETGIYGYTF.

V and J are TRBV5-1 and TRBJ2-7; TRBD1 agrees at 8 bases. The V gene end was trimmed by 4 bases and the J gene end by 2 bases; junction bases not matched to a gene: 11. The CDR3 sequence is 16 residues long. Germline CDR1 and CDR2: SGHRS and YFSETQ. CDR3 nucleotides: TGCGCCAGCAGCCAGAATACCGGGACAGGTGCCTACGAGCAGTACTTC. It is translated as CASSQNTGTGAYEQYF.

This chain uses TRBV11-1 with TRBJ2-2, with a tentative D call TRBD2 (6 bases). Trimming left V 2 bases short and J 1 base short, with 11 bases between. The CDR3 runs to 16 residues. The germline CDR1 and CDR2 sequences are SGHAT and FQDESV (reference sequence). This chain's CDR3 is CASSLWVAENTGELFF. The CDR3 DNA reads as TGTGCCAGCAGCTTATGGGTAGCGGAGAACACCGGGGAGCTGTTTTTT.

The chain uses TRBV21-1 and TRBJ2-1; TRBD2, the table's D call, lacks a check against the DNA. TRBV21-1 is assigned pseudogene status. CDR3 length: 16 amino acids. CDR3 sequence: CASPELAGHIDGEQFF. In nucleotides, the CDR3 is TGTGCCAGCCCCGAACTAGCCGGGCACATTGATGGTGAGCAGTTCTTC.

V is TRBV6-2 or TRBV6-3 and J is TRBJ1-1; 11 bases line up with TRBD1. V was pared by 2 bases and J by 6 bases, with 2 bases of the junction left unmatched. The CDR3 spans 14 residues. CDR1 and CDR2 (germline): MNHEY, SVGEGT. Here the CDR3 reads CASSYGQGAPEAFF. Here the CDR3 DNA reads TGTGCCAGCAGTTACGGACAGGGGGCTCCTGAAGCTTTCTTT.

V gene TRBV28 combines with J gene TRBJ2-2; 9 bases are shared with TRBD2. With V trimmed by 5 bases and J by 6 bases, 4 bases remained unmatched. Germline-derived CDR1 and CDR2 are MDHEN and SYDVKM. This CDR3 is built from 14 residues. CDR3 in DNA: TGTGCCAGCAGTGTTAGCGGGAGCGCCGGGGAGCTGTTTTTT. It is translated as CASSVSGSAGELFF.

This rearrangement joins TRBV27 to TRBJ1-6, with 9 bases lining up with TRBD1. V lost 7 bases and J lost 5; bases outside the gene matches: 3. The CDR3 has 14 residues. From germline, CDR1 is MNHEY and CDR2 SMNVEV (reference sequence). This chain's CDR3 is CASTRTGDNSPLHF. Here the CDR3 DNA reads TGTGCCAGCACTAGGACAGGGGATAATTCACCCCTCCACTTT.

CDR3 residues: CASSFGTSGMVYEQYF. The DNA for the CDR3 is TGTGCCAGCAGCTTCGGGACTAGCGGGATGGTCTACGAGCAGTACTTC. This rearrangement joins TRBV7-2 to TRBJ2-7; 13 bases line up with TRBD2. The germline V gene encodes CDR1 SGHTA and CDR2 FQGNSA. The CDR3 spans 16 residues. The junction had 5 bases not matched to a gene; V was cut back by 3 bases and J by 3 bases. Variable domain in full (rest from reference TRBV7-2 and TRBJ2-7): GAGVSQSPSNKVTEKGKDVELRCDPISGHTALYWYRQSLGQGLEFLIYFQGNSAPDKSGLPSDRFSAERTGGSVSTLTIQRTQQEDSAVYLCASSFGTSGMVYEQYFGPGTRLTVT.

The chain joins TRBV5-1 to TRBJ2-7; perhaps TRBD2 as D (5 bases). There are 12 residues in the CDR3. The ends were cut back, 7 bases at V and 7 bases at J, with 15 bases in the middle. Germline values: CDR1 SGHRS, CDR2 YFSETQ. In DNA, the CDR3 is TGCGCCAGCTGCCGGGAAAGTGAGGAGCAGTACTTC. Amino acid sequence: CASCRESEEQYF. Complete variable domain (other parts from reference TRBV5-1 and TRBJ2-7): KAGVTQTPRYLIKTRGQQVTLSCSPISGHRSVSWYQQTPGQGLQFLFEYFSETQRNKGNFPGRFSGRQFSNSRSEMNVSTLELGDSALYLCASCRESEEQYFGPGTRLTVT.

The V and J genes are TRBV12-2 and TRBJ2-7; TRBD2, the table's D call, lacks a check against the DNA. TRBV12-2 is recorded as a pseudogene. The CDR3 covers 14 residues. In nucleotides, the CDR3 is TGTGCAAGTCGCTTAGCGTGGACTGCTAAGGAGCAGTACTTC. It specifies CASRLAWTAKEQYF.

In DNA, the CDR3 is TGTGCCAGCAGGTCGACAGCAACTAATGAAAAACTGTTTTTT. It specifies CASRSTATNEKLFF. The genes are TRBV28 and TRBJ1-4, with a weak D call TRBD1 (5 bases). This CDR3 spans 14 amino acids. Trimming removed 6 bases at V and 0 bases at J, with 8 bases between. The germline V gene has CDR1 MDHEN and CDR2 SYDVKM.

This clone has just one count. V gene TRBV5-1 combines with J gene TRBJ2-2; 11 bases map to TRBD2. The CDR3 spans 15 residues. CDR1 is SGHRS, CDR2 YFSETQ, per germline. Trimming removed 7 bases from V and 5 bases from J; junction bases left unmatched: 7. CDR3 sequence reads: CASSTSGSDTGELFF. Written as DNA, the CDR3 is TGCGCCAGCTCAACTAGCGGGAGTGATACCGGGGAGCTGTTTTTT.